Here is one TCR beta chain with its context. TCRdb keeps only in-frame clones here, not all; method: immunoSEQ multiplex PCR. This repertoire shows roughly 100,000 clones, about 91% found once; its top ten account for 3.1%. The CDR3 loop spans 14 amino acids. Germline CDR1 reads SGHDT; CDR2 reads YYEEEE. V lost 1 base, J lost 7 bases, and 7 bases stayed unmatched. The data were obtained in a study of T cell changes during pregnancy in multiple sclerosis. The V gene is TRBV5-6, the J gene TRBJ2-5; 7 bases line up with TRBD2. Sequencing was performed on peripheral blood, taken in the second trimester of pregnancy. This TCR was recovered from a female donor with multiple sclerosis, enrolled in a pregnancy study. For the CDR3, the DNA is TGTGCCAGCAGCTTGATGACTAGCCGAGTGACCCAGTACTTC. This gives the protein CASSLMTSRVTQYF.